The 9 T cell receptor beta chains in this list originate from one sample, sequenced in a study of blood T cell repertoires in COVID-19. The protocol was immunoSEQ multiplex PCR, while the TCRdb copy is restricted to in-frame clones and leaves out a portion. This table has 90,000 to 120,000 clones, around 88% appearing once. Sequencing was performed on peripheral blood. Receptor source: a man in his forties or fifties with active or convalescent COVID-19.

The rearrangement links TRBV11-2 to TRBJ1-4, with D maybe TRBD1 (5 bases). There are 14 residues in the CDR3. Germline V gives CDR1 SGHAT, CDR2 FQNNGV. The V gene lost 5 bases and the J gene lost 10 bases, with 17 bases spanning the gap. The CDR3 region has the DNA TGTGCCAGCAGCCCGGGAGGGGCCCTCGGAAAACTGTTTTTT. Protein product: CASSPGGALGKLFF.

The chain joins TRBV3-1 (or the pseudogene TRBV3-2) to TRBJ2-1; D remains unclear. Trimming removed 2 bases at V and 7 bases at J, with 12 bases between. The CDR3 extends over 14 amino acids. In germline, CDR1 is LGHDT, CDR2 YNNKEL (reference sequence). This CDR3 reads CASSQSQRRNEQFF. CDR3 in DNA: TGTGCCAGCAGCCAAAGTCAACGCCGGAATGAGCAGTTCTTC.

The chain employs TRBV5-1 and TRBJ1-1; D might be TRBD1 (5 bases). The CDR3 has 14 residues. V shed 4 bases and J shed 1 base, with 11 bases lying between them. Per germline, CDR1 SGHRS and CDR2 YFSETQ. CDR3 bases: TGCGCCAGCAGCGAGCAGGGCGAGAACACTGAAGCTTTCTTT. Its protein product is CASSEQGENTEAFF. Based on the CDR3 plus reference TRBV5-1 and TRBJ1-1, the full variable domain is KAGVTQTPRYLIKTRGQQVTLSCSPISGHRSVSWYQQTPGQGLQFLFEYFSETQRNKGNFPGRFSGRQFSNSRSEMNVSTLELGDSALYLCASSEQGENTEAFFGQGTRLTVV.

V gene TRBV24-1 combines with J gene TRBJ2-5; 7 nucleotides align to TRBD2. Per germline, CDR1 KGHDR and CDR2 SFDVKD. The length of the CDR3 is 16 residues. V gave up 0 bases and J gave up 4 bases; unmatched junction bases: 7. This chain's CDR3 is CATSDLSYGGIETQYF. CDR3 DNA: TGTGCCACCAGTGATTTGTCGTACGGGGGGATAGAGACCCAGTACTTC.

This clone was detected once. The rearrangement uses TRBV27 and TRBJ2-7, with no clear D. CDR1 and CDR2 (germline): MNHEY, SMNVEV (reference sequence). The CDR3 is 13 residues long. V was pared by 6 bases and J by 0 bases, with 9 bases between. CDR3 loop: CASRFVSSYEQYF. The CDR3 region has the DNA TGTGCCAGCAGATTTGTCAGCTCCTACGAGCAGTACTTC.

The chain carries TRBV12-3 or TRBV12-4 and TRBJ1-3; TRBD1 matches at 7 bases. V was pared by 5 bases and J by 4 bases, with 2 bases of the junction left unmatched. The CDR3 extends over 13 amino acids. DNA of the CDR3: TGTGCCAGCAGTGGGACAGTAGGAAACACCATATATTTT. It is translated as CASSGTVGNTIYF.

The chain links TRBV30 to TRBJ2-2, with TRBD1 as a possible D gene (5 bases). The CDR3 covers 13 residues. The germline V gene encodes CDR1 GTSNPN and CDR2 SVGIG (reference sequence). Trimming cost V 0 bases and J 6 bases, with 8 bases left between them. The CDR3 DNA is TGTGCCTGGAGTGTACAGGCGGCCGGGGAGCTGTTTTTT. This encodes CAWSVQAAGELFF.

This chain uses TRBV5-4 with TRBJ2-7; 7 bases align to TRBD2. Germline V gene lookup returns CDR1 SGHNT and CDR2 YYREEE (reference sequence). CDR3 length: 15 amino acids. V trimming: 4 bases; J trimming: 2 bases; junction bases outside the gene matches: 9. CDR3 DNA: TGTGCCAGCAGCCTCCCGAGCGGGGCTACCTACGAGCAGTACTTC. Translating it yields CASSLPSGATYEQYF.

This clone was recorded once. The chain has TRBV19 and TRBJ2-1; 11 bases match TRBD2. There are 18 residues in the CDR3. The junction had 14 bases not matched to a gene; V was cut back by 4 bases and J by 6 bases. The germline CDR1 and CDR2 sequences are LNHDA and SQIVND (reference sequence). Written as DNA, the CDR3 is TGTGCCAGTAGTACGAATCTTGGACTAGCGGGTAGTATCAATGAGCAGTTCTTC. Residues: CASSTNLGLAGSINEQFF.